Listed below are T cell receptor beta chains from one sample, sequenced in a study of long-term antiretroviral therapy in people with HIV. TCRdb keeps only in-frame clones here, not all; method: immunoSEQ multiplex PCR. Of some 28,000 clones in the sample, about 86% were seen once. This specimen was unsorted PBMCs, taken 0.8 years after starting antiretroviral therapy. The source of these receptors is a woman under 40 with HIV. CDR3s include the opening cysteine and the closing phenylalanine or tryptophan. Each record gives: CDR3 length, clone size, J gene, V gene, D gene, CDR3 DNA, CDR3 protein. The D gene is left open where the match is weak. Not every row has a clone size; where given, it reads once, few, many or a size class.

15,-,TRBJ2-1,TRBV9,-,TGTGCCAGCAGCGTAGCGGGGGCGTCCTACAATGAGCAGTTCTTC,CASSVAGASYNEQFF
13,-,TRBJ1-1,TRBV5-1,-,TGCGCCAGCAGCTTGCGGTCGGACACTGAAGCTTTCTTT,CASSLRSDTEAFF
14,-,TRBJ1-6,TRBV19,-,TGTGCCAGTAGCATGGGCTCATCTTATTCACCCCTCCACTTT,CASSMGSSYSPLHF
15,-,TRBJ1-1,TRBV12-5,TRBD1,TGTGCTAGTGGTTTGGCCGTAACAGGGGACACTGAAGCTTTCTTT,CASGLAVTGDTEAFF
14,-,TRBJ1-1,TRBV19,-,TGTGCCAGTAGTATAGGAGGGGGGTTCACTGAAGCTTTCTTT,CASSIGGGFTEAFF
18,-,TRBJ2-2,TRBV4-2,-,TGTGCCAGCAGCCGCAGACAGAGACGGGACATCAACACCGGGGAGCTGTTTTTT,CASSRRQRRDINTGELFF
15,-,TRBJ1-5,TRBV7-9,TRBD1,TGTGCCAGCAGCAGGGGACAGAGCGACAATCAGCCCCAGCATTTT,CASSRGQSDNQPQHF
11,-,TRBJ1-1,TRBV15,-,TGTGCCACCCACACGGGCACTGAAGCTTTCTTT,CATHTGTEAFF
14,-,TRBJ1-6,TRBV19,TRBD1,TGTGCCAGTAGTTCCCGACAGGGCGAGTCACCCCTCCACTTT,CASSSRQGESPLHF
14,-,TRBJ2-2,TRBV5-6,-,TGTGCCAGCAGCTCCAACAGATACACCGGGGAGCTGTTTTTT,CASSSNRYTGELFF
12,-,TRBJ2-3,TRBV10-1,TRBD1,TGCGCCAGCAGCGACAGGGTAGATACGCAGTATTTT,CASSDRVDTQYF
15,-,TRBJ2-1,TRBV13,-,TGTGCCAGCAGCAGAAACCGAAATGCCTACAATGAGCAGTTCTTC,CASSRNRNAYNEQFF
14,-,TRBJ1-5,TRBV19,-,TGTGCCAGTAGTATAGTGGGCATCAATCAGCCCCAGCATTTT,CASSIVGINQPQHF
14,-,TRBJ1-1,TRBV6-6,-,TGTGCCAGCAGTTACTCCGGGGGGAACACTGAAGCTTTCTTT,CASSYSGGNTEAFF
15,once,TRBJ2-3,TRBV6-1,TRBD1,TGTGCCAGCAGTGAGGGACAGGGGATCACAGATACGCAGTATTTT,CASSEGQGITDTQYF
14,-,TRBJ2-3,TRBV2,-,TGTGCCAGCACGGTGCGGGGCTACACAGATACGCAGTATTTT,CASTVRGYTDTQYF
15,-,TRBJ1-1,TRBV5-1,-,TGCGCCAGCAGCTTCCACCAGATCATGAACACTGAAGCTTTCTTT,CASSFHQIMNTEAFF
15,-,TRBJ1-4,TRBV6-1,TRBD1,TGTGCCAGCAGTGCCGACAGGGAGGGGGATGAAAAACTGTTTTTT,CASSADREGDEKLFF
19,-,TRBJ1-1,TRBV19,-,TGTGCCAGTAGCCCTTCTTTGTGGGAGCATCGCCCCATGAACACTGAAGCTTTCTTT,CASSPSLWEHRPMNTEAFF
15,few,TRBJ2-1,TRBV5-6,TRBD2,TGTGCCAGCGGGAAGCGGGGAAGCTCCTACAATGAGCAGTTCTTC,CASGKRGSSYNEQFF
13,-,TRBJ2-2,TRBV29-1,-,TGCAGCGTTCCCGGGACGGACACCGGGGAGCTGTTTTTT,CSVPGTDTGELFF
13,-,TRBJ2-5,TRBV6-6,TRBD1,TGTGCCAGCAGAGAGACAGGGCAAGAGACCCAGTACTTC,CASRETGQETQYF
15,-,TRBJ2-2,TRBV7-9,TRBD1,TGTGCCAGCAGCTCGGGGACAGGGGCGCCCGGGGAGCTGTTTTTT,CASSSGTGAPGELFF
11,-,TRBJ1-1,TRBV7-2,-,TGTGCCAGCAGCCCTTCGAGAGAAGCTTTCTTT,CASSPSREAFF
14,once,TRBJ1-5,TRBV4-1,-,TGCGCCAGCAGCCAAGATCGGGGTCATCAGCCCCAGCATTTT,CASSQDRGHQPQHF
11,few,TRBJ1-2,TRBV9,-,TGTGCCAGCATGGGAGGCGATGGCTACACCTTC,CASMGGDGYTF
18,-,TRBJ2-2,TRBV19,TRBD1,TGTGCCAGTAGTATGGGACAGGGAAATATGCGCACCGCCGGGGAGCTGTTTTTT,CASSMGQGNMRTAGELFF
12,-,TRBJ2-2,TRBV27,-,TGTGCCAGCAGTAATCACCCCGGGGAGCTGTTTTTT,CASSNHPGELFF
15,-,TRBJ2-7,TRBV7-7,-,TGTGCCAGCAGCTTAGCGTACGGGGGAACCTACGAGCAGTACTTC,CASSLAYGGTYEQYF
15,-,TRBJ2-5,TRBV19,TRBD2,TGTGCCAGTAGCCCGACTAGCGGGGCCCAGGAGACCCAGTACTTC,CASSPTSGAQETQYF